This TCR beta chain was recorded in a study of T cells expressing NK-cell markers. Study-wide background: Sorted CD3+CD56-NKG2C+, CD3+CD56+NKG2C- and CD3+CD56+NKG2C+ T cells were the source of the TCR beta repertoires. Sequencing covered eight donors, seven HCMV-seropositive and one seronegative. Overall study findings and caveats: The CD3+CD56-NKG2C+ fraction of four donors was likewise dominated by these clonotypes.

Reprocessing the 5' RACE reads, TCRdb reports a single entry for every CDR3 protein and omits DNA. This sample contains some 300,000 distinct CDR3 sequences. To note about this clonotype: Its specificity is not known.

This CDR3 has 17 residues. Germline-derived CDR1 and CDR2 are ENHRY and SYGVKD. Sequencing was done on a sample of blood T cells: a sorted CD56 or NKG2C T cell subset, CD4+ or CD8+ T cells, or bulk PBMC T cells (not recorded which). The sequence came from a man aged 18 to 29 in good health. This chain connects TRBV10-3 to TRBJ2-7; TCRdb's D gene call, TRBD1, goes unchecked for lack of DNA. This CDR3 is CAISESSLRDGGSEQYF.